One and the same sample provided the 10 T cell receptor beta chains below, sequenced in a study of glioma-infiltrating T cells. Using RNA template, CDR3s of TCR alpha and beta were amplified with iRepertoire arm-PCR. A single record per CDR3 protein comes from TCRdb applying MiXCR to the multiplex PCR reads. The sample shows more than 100,000 distinct CDR3 sequences, under 30% of them seen only once. The sequenced sample was glioma tissue, nonneoplastic brain tissue, or PBMCs (not recorded which). Receptors were obtained from a human donor with low-grade glioma or glioblastoma, undergoing nonglioma brain surgery, or in good health (not recorded which).

This clonotype showed up many times. The chain combines TRBV7-3 with TRBJ2-2; a possible D gene is TRBD2 (5 bases). The CDR3 is 14 amino acids. The germline gives CDR1 SGHTA, CDR2 FQGTGA. Trimming took off 6 bases at V and 3 bases at J, with 11 bases between the two ends. This CDR3 reads CASRLDSYTGELFF. The CDR3 bases are TGTGCCAGCAGGCTGGACTCCTACACCGGGGAGCTGTTTTTT.

The chain carries TRBV30 and TRBJ2-5, with 9 nucleotides matching TRBD2. The CDR3 loop spans 14 amino acids. V gave up 3 bases and J gave up 5 bases; unmatched junction bases: 7. Germline assignment: CDR1 GTSNPN and CDR2 SVGIG (reference sequence). In DNA, the CDR3 is TGTGCCTGGAGACTAGCGGGCTGGGGGGAGACCCAGTACTTC. This codes for CAWRLAGWGETQYF.

This clonotype came up a few times. This may stem from a read error, because a much larger clone lies one nucleotide away. This chain joins TRBV7-9 and TRBJ1-1, with D possibly being TRBD1 (6 bases). Germline V lookup: CDR1 SEHNR, CDR2 FQNEAQ (reference sequence). Trimming pared 6 bases from V and 4 bases from J, leaving 12 bases between. This CDR3 region has 13 residues. The CDR3 region is CASSSGAGTEAFF. DNA of the CDR3: TGTGCCAGCAGTTCGGGGGCGGGCACTGAAGCTTTCTTT.

This clonotype has just a few counts. The V and J genes are TRBV29-1 and TRBJ2-7; TRBD1 is a possible D gene (6 bases). The germline V and J ends were trimmed by 8 bases and 2 bases, with 13 bases remaining between them. Per the germline V gene, CDR1 is SQVTM and CDR2 is ANQGSEA. CDR3 length: 12 residues. The CDR3 reads CSIETGTYEQYF. CDR3 coding DNA: TGCAGCATAGAGACAGGTACCTACGAGCAGTACTTC.

Ten or more counts support this clonotype. The J gene is TRBJ2-5, the V gene TRBV6-1; TRBD1 matches 10 bases. V dropped 5 bases and J dropped 6; count of bases not matched to a gene: 6. Germline V gene lookup returns CDR1 MNHNS and CDR2 SASEGT. This CDR3 is 14 amino acids long. The CDR3 DNA follows: TGTGCCAGCAGTATGGACAGGGGGGTTCAGACCCAGTACTTC. This codes for CASSMDRGVQTQYF.

This clonotype was observed many times. This rearrangement joins TRBV20-1 to TRBJ2-3, with a possible D match to TRBD2 (6 bases). From germline, CDR1 is DFQATT and CDR2 SNEGSKA (reference sequence). Trimming took off 4 bases at V and 1 base at J, with 12 bases between the two ends. This CDR3 is built from 14 residues. The CDR3, as DNA: TGCAGTGCTACGTCGTGGGGGGGCACAGATACGCAGTATTTT. Residues: CSATSWGGTDTQYF.

With regard to this clonotype: Given a much more abundant clone one base away, this may be a read error. The rearrangement uses TRBV6-2 or TRBV6-3 and TRBJ2-2, with D maybe TRBD1 (7 bases). The CDR3 runs 15 residues. The germline CDR1 and CDR2 sequences are MNHEY and SVGEGT. The CDR3 sequence: CASSYGGQRSGGLFF. CDR3 DNA sequence: TGTGCCAGCAGTTACGGGGGACAGAGGTCCGGGGGGCTGTTTTTT.

The chain carries TRBV10-2 and TRBJ2-7; 10 bases agree with TRBD1. The CDR3 extends over 16 amino acids. Germline CDR1 WSHSY, CDR2 SAAADI. The V gene end was trimmed by 6 bases and the J gene end by 3 bases; junction bases not matched to a gene: 11. The CDR3 coding sequence is TGCGCCAGCAGATACAGGGCCGGGACAGGGGTCTACGAGCAGTACTTC. Protein: CASRYRAGTGVYEQYF.

The table lists this clonotype with many counts. The chain carries TRBV11-2 and TRBJ2-1; 7 bases map to TRBD1. There are 12 residues in the CDR3. CDR1 is SGHAT, CDR2 FQNNGV, per germline. Trimming at V came to 3 bases and at J to 7 bases, leaving 0 bases not matched to a gene. The chain's CDR3 is CASSFRGNEQFF. DNA of the CDR3: TGTGCCAGCAGCTTCAGGGGGAATGAGCAGTTCTTC.

As to this clonotype: Being one base from a much bigger clone, this may be a read error. The chain has TRBV7-2 and TRBJ2-7; D unresolved. This CDR3 contains 15 residues. V was clipped by 2 bases and J by 6 bases, with 17 bases between them. Germline CDR1 and CDR2: SGHTA and FQGNSA. DNA for the CDR3: TGTGCCAGCAGCTTATTAGGGCCCAACGGCGGCGAGCAGTACTTC. Translation gives CASSLLGPNGGEQYF.